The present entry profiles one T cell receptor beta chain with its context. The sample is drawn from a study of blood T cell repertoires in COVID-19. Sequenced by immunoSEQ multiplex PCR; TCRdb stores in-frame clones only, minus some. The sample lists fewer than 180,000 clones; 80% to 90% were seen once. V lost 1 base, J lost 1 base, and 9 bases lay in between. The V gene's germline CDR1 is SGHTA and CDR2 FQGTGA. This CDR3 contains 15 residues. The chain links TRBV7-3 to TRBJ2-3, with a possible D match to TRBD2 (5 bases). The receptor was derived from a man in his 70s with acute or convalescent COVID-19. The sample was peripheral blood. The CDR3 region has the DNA TGTGCCAGCAGCTTAAACGCGGGTGGCACAGATACGCAGTATTTT. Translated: CASSLNAGGTDTQYF. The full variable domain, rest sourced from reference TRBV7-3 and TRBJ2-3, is GAGVSQTPSNKVTEKGKYVELRCDPISGHTALYWYRQSLGQGPEFLIYFQGTGAADDSGLPNDRFFAVRPEGSVSTLKIQRTERGDSAVYLCASSLNAGGTDTQYFGPGTRLTVL.